The clone carrying this TCR beta chain came up a few times. What it recognizes is unknown. The data are from a study of T-cell memory formation after mild COVID-19. Study-wide findings and caveats: Confirmation was lacking for SARS-CoV-2 specificity of second-wave clones that peaked on day 37. Cross-reactive memory appears to have joined, as suggested by some responding clones showing up in pre-infection memory.

The J segment lost 5 bases and the V segment lost 10 bases, leaving 5 bases of the junction unmatched. CDR1 is ENHRY and CDR2 is SYGVKD in the germline V gene. This CDR3 comprises 14 residues. MiXCR was run by TCRdb on the 5' RACE reads, yielding one entry per CDR3 protein. This table holds about 260,000 distinct CDR3 sequences, around 8% found once. The TCR was taken from a man aged 18 to 35 who had mild COVID-19 (a few samples of this study predate the infection). Cell type and time point are not known. J is TRBJ2-5 and V is TRBV10-3, with 15 bases aligning to TRBD2. Input material: PBMCs or a T cell subset sorted from them (not recorded which). For the CDR3, the DNA is TGTGCCACCTTGGGGACTAGCGGGGGGGAGACCCAGTACTTC. It translates to CATLGTSGGETQYF.